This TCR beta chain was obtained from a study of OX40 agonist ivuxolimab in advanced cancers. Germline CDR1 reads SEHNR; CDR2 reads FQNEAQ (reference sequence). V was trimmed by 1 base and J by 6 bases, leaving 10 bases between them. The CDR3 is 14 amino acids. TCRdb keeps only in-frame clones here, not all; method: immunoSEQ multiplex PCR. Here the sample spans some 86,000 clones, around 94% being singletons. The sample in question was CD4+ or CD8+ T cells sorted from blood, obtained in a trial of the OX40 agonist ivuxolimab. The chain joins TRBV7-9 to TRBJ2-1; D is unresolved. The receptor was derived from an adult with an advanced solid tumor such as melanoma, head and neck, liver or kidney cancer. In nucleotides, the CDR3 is TGTGCCAGCAGCTTAGGGGTATTGGGCAATGAGCAGTTCTTC. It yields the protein CASSLGVLGNEQFF.